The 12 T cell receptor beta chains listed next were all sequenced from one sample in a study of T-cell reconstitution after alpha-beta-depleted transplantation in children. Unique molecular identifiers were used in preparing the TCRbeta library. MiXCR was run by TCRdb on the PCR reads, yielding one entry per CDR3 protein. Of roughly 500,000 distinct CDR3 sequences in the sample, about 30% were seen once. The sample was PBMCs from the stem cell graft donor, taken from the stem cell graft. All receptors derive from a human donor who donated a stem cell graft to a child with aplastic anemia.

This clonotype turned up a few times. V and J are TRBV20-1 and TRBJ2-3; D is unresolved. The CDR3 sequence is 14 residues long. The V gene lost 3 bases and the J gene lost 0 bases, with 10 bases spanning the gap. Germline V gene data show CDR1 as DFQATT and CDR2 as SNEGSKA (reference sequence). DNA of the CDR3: TGCAGTGCTAGTCATCTGACGAGCACAGATACGCAGTATTTT. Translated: CSASHLTSTDTQYF.

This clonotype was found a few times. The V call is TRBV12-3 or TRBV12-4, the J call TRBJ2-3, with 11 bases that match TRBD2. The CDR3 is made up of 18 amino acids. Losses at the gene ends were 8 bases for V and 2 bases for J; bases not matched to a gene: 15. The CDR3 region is CASGKLAGDPATTDTQYF. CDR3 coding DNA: TGTGCCAGCGGGAAACTAGCGGGAGACCCGGCCACCACAGATACGCAGTATTTT.

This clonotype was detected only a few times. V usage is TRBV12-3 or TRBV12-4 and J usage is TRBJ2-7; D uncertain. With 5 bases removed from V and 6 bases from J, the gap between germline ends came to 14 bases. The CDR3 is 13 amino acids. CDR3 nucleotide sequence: TGTGCCAGCAGTATAGGGCATATGCGCGAGCAGTACTTC. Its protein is CASSIGHMREQYF.

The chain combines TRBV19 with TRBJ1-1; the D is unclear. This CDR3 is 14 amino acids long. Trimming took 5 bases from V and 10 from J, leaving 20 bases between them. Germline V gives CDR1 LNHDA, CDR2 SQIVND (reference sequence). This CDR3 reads CASSLPGNTPGAFF. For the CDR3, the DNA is TGTGCCAGTAGTCTCCCGGGCAACACACCTGGAGCTTTCTTT.

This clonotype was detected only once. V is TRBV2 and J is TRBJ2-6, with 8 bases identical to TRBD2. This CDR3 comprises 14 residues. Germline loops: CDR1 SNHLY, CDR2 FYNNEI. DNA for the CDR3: TGTGCACAGCGGGGGAACTCTGGGGCCAACGTCCTGACTTTC. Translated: CAQRGNSGANVLTF.

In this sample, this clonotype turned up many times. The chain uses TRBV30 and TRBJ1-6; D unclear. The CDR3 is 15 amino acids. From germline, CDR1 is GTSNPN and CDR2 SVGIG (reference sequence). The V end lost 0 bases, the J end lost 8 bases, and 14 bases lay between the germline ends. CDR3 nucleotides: TGTGCCTGGAGTGTAGGAGGGTTCGGAGATTCACCCCTCCACTTT. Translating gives CAWSVGGFGDSPLHF.

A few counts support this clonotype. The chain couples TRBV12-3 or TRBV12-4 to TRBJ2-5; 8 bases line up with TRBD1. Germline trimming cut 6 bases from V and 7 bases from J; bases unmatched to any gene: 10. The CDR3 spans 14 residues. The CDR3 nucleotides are TGTGCCAGCAGCCCGGGACAGGCGATGTGGACCCAGTACTTC. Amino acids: CASSPGQAMWTQYF.

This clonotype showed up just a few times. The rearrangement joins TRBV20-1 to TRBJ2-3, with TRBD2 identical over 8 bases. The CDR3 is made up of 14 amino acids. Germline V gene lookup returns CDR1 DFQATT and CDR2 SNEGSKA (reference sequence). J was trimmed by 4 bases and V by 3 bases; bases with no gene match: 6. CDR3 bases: TGCAGTGCTAGTATCCGGGAGGGCTCAGATACGCAGTATTTT. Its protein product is CSASIREGSDTQYF.

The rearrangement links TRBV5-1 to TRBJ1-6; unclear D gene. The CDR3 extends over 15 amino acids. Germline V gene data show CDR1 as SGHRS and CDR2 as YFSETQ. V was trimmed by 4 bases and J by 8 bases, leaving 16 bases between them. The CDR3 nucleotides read TGCGCCAGCAGCACCGACGGTAATAAGGATTCACCCCTCCACTTT. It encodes CASSTDGNKDSPLHF.

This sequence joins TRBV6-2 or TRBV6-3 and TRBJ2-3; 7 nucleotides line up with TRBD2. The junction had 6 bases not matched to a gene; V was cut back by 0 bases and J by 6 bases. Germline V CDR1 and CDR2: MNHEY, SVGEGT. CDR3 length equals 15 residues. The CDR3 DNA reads TGTGCCAGCAGTTACTCCCAGGGCGGGAGTGATACGCAGTATTTT. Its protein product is CASSYSQGGSDTQYF.

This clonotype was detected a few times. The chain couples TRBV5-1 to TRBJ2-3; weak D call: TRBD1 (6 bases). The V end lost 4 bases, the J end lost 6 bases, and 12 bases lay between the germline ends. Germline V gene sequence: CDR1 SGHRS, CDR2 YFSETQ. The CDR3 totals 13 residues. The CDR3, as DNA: TGCGCCAGCAGCGACAGGTCGCGGGATACGCAGTATTTT. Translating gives CASSDRSRDTQYF.

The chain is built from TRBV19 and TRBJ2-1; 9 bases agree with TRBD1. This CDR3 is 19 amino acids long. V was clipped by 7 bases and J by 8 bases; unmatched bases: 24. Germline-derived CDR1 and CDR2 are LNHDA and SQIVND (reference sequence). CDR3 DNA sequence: TGTGCCAGTACCGCCCCCCTCAGGATTGGGACAGGGCCTTTATATGAGCAGTTCTTC. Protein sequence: CASTAPLRIGTGPLYEQFF.